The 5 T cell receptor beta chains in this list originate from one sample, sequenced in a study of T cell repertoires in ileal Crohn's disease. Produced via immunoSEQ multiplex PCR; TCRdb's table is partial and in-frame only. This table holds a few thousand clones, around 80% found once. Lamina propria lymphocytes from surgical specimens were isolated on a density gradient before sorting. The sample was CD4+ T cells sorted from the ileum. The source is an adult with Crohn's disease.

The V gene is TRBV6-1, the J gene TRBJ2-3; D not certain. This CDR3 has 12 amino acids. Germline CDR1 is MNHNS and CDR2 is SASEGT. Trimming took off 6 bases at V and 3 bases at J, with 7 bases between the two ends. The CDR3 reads CASSFTTDTQYF. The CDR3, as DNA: TGTGCCAGCAGCTTTACTACAGATACGCAGTATTTT.

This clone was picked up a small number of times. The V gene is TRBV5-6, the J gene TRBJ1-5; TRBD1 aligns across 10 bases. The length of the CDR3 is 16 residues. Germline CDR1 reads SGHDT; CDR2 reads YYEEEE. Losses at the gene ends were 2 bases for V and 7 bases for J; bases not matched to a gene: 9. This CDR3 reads CASSFWTGGTWQPQHF. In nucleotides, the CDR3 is TGTGCCAGCAGCTTTTGGACAGGGGGGACTTGGCAGCCCCAGCATTTT.

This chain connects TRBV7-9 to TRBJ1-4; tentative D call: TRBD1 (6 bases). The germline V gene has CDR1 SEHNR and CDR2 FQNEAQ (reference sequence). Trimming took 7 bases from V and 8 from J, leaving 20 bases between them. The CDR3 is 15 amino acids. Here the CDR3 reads CASIPFVGGGEKLFF. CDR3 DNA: TGTGCCAGCATCCCTTTTGTAGGGGGGGGCGAAAAACTGTTTTTT.

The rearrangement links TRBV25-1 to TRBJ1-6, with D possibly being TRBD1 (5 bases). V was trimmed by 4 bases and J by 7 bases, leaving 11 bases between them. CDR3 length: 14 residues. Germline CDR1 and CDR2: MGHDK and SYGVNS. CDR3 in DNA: TGTGCCAGCAGTGCCCAGGGTGGAAATTCACCCCTCCACTTT. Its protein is CASSAQGGNSPLHF.

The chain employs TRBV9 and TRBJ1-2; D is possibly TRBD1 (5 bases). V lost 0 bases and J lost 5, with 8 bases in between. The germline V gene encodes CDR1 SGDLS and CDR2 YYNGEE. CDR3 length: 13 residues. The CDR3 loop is CASSVGQGYGYTF. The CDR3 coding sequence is TGTGCCAGCAGCGTAGGCCAGGGTTATGGCTACACCTTC.